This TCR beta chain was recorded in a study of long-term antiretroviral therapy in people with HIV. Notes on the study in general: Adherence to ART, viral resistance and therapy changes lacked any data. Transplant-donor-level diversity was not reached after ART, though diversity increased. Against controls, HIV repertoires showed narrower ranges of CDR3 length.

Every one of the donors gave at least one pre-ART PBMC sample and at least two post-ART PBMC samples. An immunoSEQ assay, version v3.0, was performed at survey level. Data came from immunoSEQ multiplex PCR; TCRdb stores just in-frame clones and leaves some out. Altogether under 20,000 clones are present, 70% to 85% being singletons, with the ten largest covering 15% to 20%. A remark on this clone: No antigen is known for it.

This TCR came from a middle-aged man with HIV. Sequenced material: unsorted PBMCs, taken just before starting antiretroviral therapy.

The CDR3, as DNA: TGTGCCTGGAGACAAACAGGGTTGGGGGAAAAACTGTTTTTT. Protein sequence: CAWRQTGLGEKLFF. The J gene is TRBJ1-4, the V gene TRBV30; a possible D gene is TRBD1 (6 bases). Trimming left V 3 bases short and J 8 bases short, with 16 bases between. Germline-derived CDR1 and CDR2 are GTSNPN and SVGIG (reference sequence). The CDR3 contains 14 residues. The full variable domain, with the rest looked up from reference TRBV30 and TRBJ1-4, is SQTIHQWPATLVQPVGSPLSLECTVEGTSNPNLYWYRQAAGRGLQLLFYSVGIGQISSEVPQNLSASRPQDRQFILSSKKLLLSDSGFYLCAWRQTGLGEKLFFGSGTQLSVL.